These T cell receptor beta chains were read from a single sample in a study of blood T cells in healthy people across ages. TCRdb fed the 5' RACE reads into MiXCR, producing one record per CDR3 protein. The sample records fewer than 2,000,000 distinct CDR3 sequences, roughly 30% being singletons. Specimen: blood. Source of these receptors: a woman aged 30 to 39 in good health. Each CDR3 is given without its conserved first and last residue.

v_gene	j_gene	CDR3aa
TRBV9	TRBJ2-7	ASEREPGRGSYEQY
TRBV9	TRBJ2-7	ASNDRTGGHERY
TRBV10-3	TRBJ1-5	AISGSGGGSNQPQH
TRBV6-2/TRBV6-3	NA	ASSTPGRGPDEQY
TRBV18	TRBJ2-5	ASSPKGHFQETQY
TRBV3-1	TRBJ1-2	ASSSSNRKNGYT
TRBV6-5	TRBJ2-5	ASRRDRGLETQY
TRBV7-2	TRBJ2-1	ASSLVASGSTNEQF
TRBV5-1	TRBJ2-7	ASSLEFSSGSYEQY
TRBV12-3/TRBV12-4	TRBJ1-6	ASSALTGLVSPLH
TRBV4-2	TRBJ2-7	ASSRDIAGASYEQY
TRBV7-6	TRBJ2-5	ASREMETLY
TRBV20-1	TRBJ2-7	SARAVDKAYEQY
TRBV10-2	TRBJ2-5	ASSESGLQQETQY
TRBV9	TRBJ1-2	ANSEGTYGYT
TRBV6-1	TRBJ2-3	ASSDGTSGTLTGDTQY
TRBV2	TRBJ2-3	VSTWDRGTDTQY
TRBV7-2	TRBJ2-1	ASSSTWLAGGYNEQF
TRBV30	TRBJ1-2	AWSGRRGDYGYT
TRBV5-4	TRBJ2-1	ASSLAVDRAGNEQF
TRBV20-1	TRBJ2-1	SARDRPSGNEQF
TRBV28	TRBJ1-2	ASSWDRGTLYGYT